This TCR beta chain originates from a study of patients and donors after allogeneic stem cell transplantation. This CDR3 is built from 14 residues. V lost 1 base to trimming and J lost 10 bases, with 11 bases between them. Each CDR3 protein gets one entry after TCRdb re-called the RT-PCR reads with MiXCR. The sample consists of over 150,000 distinct CDR3 sequences, approximately 30% of them appearing once. This receptor was taken from a human donor who was either an allogeneic HSCT recipient or a stem cell or donor lymphocyte infusion donor (not recorded which). It is not recorded whose cells these are; they may come from a transplant donor. The source material was blood, either unsorted or a sorted T cell fraction (not recorded which). The rearrangement links TRBV12-3 or TRBV12-4 to TRBJ1-6; the D gene is possibly TRBD1 (5 bases). The DNA for the CDR3 is TGTGCCAGCAGTTTAGTAGGGGAGCGGTCACCCCTCCACTTT. Translating gives CASSLVGERSPLHF.